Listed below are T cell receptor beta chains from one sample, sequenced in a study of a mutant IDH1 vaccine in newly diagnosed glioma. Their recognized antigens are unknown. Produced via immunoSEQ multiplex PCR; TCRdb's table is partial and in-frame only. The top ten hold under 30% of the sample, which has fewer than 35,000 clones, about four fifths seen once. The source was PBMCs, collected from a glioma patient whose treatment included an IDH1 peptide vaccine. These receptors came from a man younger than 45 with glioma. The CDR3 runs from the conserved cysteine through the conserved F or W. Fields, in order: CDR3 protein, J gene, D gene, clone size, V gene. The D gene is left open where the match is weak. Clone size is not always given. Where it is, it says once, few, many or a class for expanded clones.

CDR3: CASSQDAGSYNEQFF
J: TRBJ2-1
D: NA
size: NA
V: TRBV4-1

CDR3: CASSPSGANVLTF
J: TRBJ2-6
D: NA
size: NA
V: TRBV5-1

CDR3: CASSFQVEQYF
J: TRBJ2-7
D: NA
size: NA
V: TRBV5-6

CDR3: CASSLAGGGGRGGYTF
J: TRBJ1-2
D: NA
size: NA
V: TRBV5-4

CDR3: CASSLQGAYTEAFF
J: TRBJ1-1
D: TRBD1
size: NA
V: TRBV5-6

CDR3: CASSVAQTNTEAFF
J: TRBJ1-1
D: NA
size: NA
V: TRBV9

CDR3: CASSELAVLSYEQYF
J: TRBJ2-7
D: NA
size: NA
V: TRBV6-1

CDR3: CASSLRGNNQPQHF
J: TRBJ1-5
D: NA
size: NA
V: TRBV28

CDR3: CAWMGVGHNSPLHF
J: TRBJ1-6
D: NA
size: NA
V: TRBV30

CDR3: CASSSDEVRGNQPQHF
J: TRBJ1-5
D: NA
size: NA
V: TRBV19

CDR3: CASTRGKPTGELFF
J: TRBJ2-2
D: NA
size: few
V: TRBV19

CDR3: CASSQDRVAGGDTGELFF
J: TRBJ2-2
D: TRBD2
size: NA
V: TRBV4-3

CDR3: CASRGGTGHTYEQYF
J: TRBJ2-7
D: NA
size: NA
V: TRBV6-6

CDR3: CAWSRGLRQNIQYF
J: TRBJ2-4
D: NA
size: NA
V: TRBV30

CDR3: CASSFGTQRAGELFF
J: TRBJ2-2
D: NA
size: NA
V: TRBV7-3

CDR3: CSVGLGGRGETQYF
J: TRBJ2-5
D: NA
size: NA
V: TRBV29-1